This TCR beta chain was sequenced during a study of CD8 T cells in ankylosing spondylitis. Study-wide results and caveats: The authors reported significant enrichment of disease-linked clones in matched ankylosing spondylitis synovial fluid. A TCR beta motif of under 10 highly homologous variants appeared characteristic of ankylosing spondylitis blood.

TCRdb reanalysed the 5' RACE reads using MiXCR and keeps one entry per CDR3 protein. The sample includes roughly 250,000 distinct CDR3 sequences, around 9.2% of them seen just once. This clonotype has a count of ten or more. The antigen remains undetermined. This TCR derives from a male donor with ankylosing spondylitis or in good health (not recorded which). The sample consisted of blood, either unsorted or a sorted T cell fraction (not recorded which).

This chain's CDR3 is CASSPVFSTGELFF. Here the CDR3 DNA reads TGTGCCAGCAGCCCTGTCTTCAGCACCGGGGAGCTGTTTTTT. The genes are TRBV7-2 and TRBJ2-2; D remains ambiguous. V lost 5 bases to trimming and J lost 4 bases, with 11 bases between them. The CDR3 contains 14 residues. CDR1 and CDR2 from the germline V gene are SGHTA and FQGNSA.